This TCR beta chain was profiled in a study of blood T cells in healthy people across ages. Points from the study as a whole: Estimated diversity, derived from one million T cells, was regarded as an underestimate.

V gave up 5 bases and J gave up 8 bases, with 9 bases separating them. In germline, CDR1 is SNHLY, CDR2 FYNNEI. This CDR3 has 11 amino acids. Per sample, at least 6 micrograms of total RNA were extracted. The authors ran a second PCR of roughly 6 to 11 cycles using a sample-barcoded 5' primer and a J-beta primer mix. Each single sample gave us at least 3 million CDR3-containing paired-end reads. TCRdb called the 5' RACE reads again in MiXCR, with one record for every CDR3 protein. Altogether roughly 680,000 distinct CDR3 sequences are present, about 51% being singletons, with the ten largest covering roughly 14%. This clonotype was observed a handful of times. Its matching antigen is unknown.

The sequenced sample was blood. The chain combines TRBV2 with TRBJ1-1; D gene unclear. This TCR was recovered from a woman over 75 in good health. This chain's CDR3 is CASSLKSEAFF. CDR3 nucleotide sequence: TGTGCCAGCAGTCTCAAAAGCGAAGCTTTCTTT.